This T cell receptor (beta chain) emerged from a study of memory CD4+ T cells and cytomegalovirus serostatus. Study summary: Donors were healthy Belgian adults, 9 or 10 CMV seropositive and 24 seronegative.

Single viable CD3+CD4+CD8-CD45RO+ cells were sorted as the memory CD4+ T cells. Serostatus was set by detecting CMV pp150, pp28, p38, p52 IgG. The repertoire was sequenced with immunoSEQ multiplex PCR; TCRdb's copy has only in-frame clones and lacks some. This table holds tens of thousands of clones, around 80% found once. V lost 8 bases to trimming and J lost 4 bases; unmatched junction nucleotides: 3. This CDR3 spans 13 amino acids. CDR1 SNHLY and CDR2 FYNNEI come from the germline V gene. This TCR came from an adult in good health and CMV-seronegative. The chain employs TRBV2 and TRBJ2-4; TRBD1 aligns across 9 bases. The material sequenced was memory CD4+ T cells from blood. The CDR3 DNA reads as TGTGCCAGCGGGACAGGGTCTAAAAACATTCAGTACTTC. Protein: CASGTGSKNIQYF.